These 24 T cell receptor beta chains share one sample of origin, sequenced in a study of T-cell reconstitution after alpha-beta-depleted transplantation in children. The TCRbeta library incorporated unique molecular identifiers. Each CDR3 protein is one row after TCRdb ran MiXCR on the PCR reads. The sample carries roughly 200,000 distinct CDR3 sequences, under 9.5% recorded once. The input for sequencing was PBMCs from the stem cell graft donor, taken from the stem cell graft. These receptors came from a human donor who donated a stem cell graft to a child with acute lymphoblastic leukemia.

This clonotype was seen only a few times. CDR3 residues: CAWRQLPGPQYQETQYF. The CDR3 DNA reads as TGTGCCTGGAGGCAATTACCGGGACCCCAGTACCAAGAGACCCAGTACTTC. The V gene is TRBV30, the J gene TRBJ2-5; perhaps D is TRBD1 or TRBD2 (5 bases each). Germline CDR1 and CDR2: GTSNPN and SVGIG (reference sequence). The CDR3 sequence is 17 residues long. The V end was cut by 3 bases, the J end by 0 bases, with 20 bases between.

The genes are TRBV18 and TRBJ2-6; D may correspond to TRBD1 or TRBD2 (5 bases each). This CDR3 region has 18 residues. V was cut by 5 bases and J by 0 bases, with 17 bases left in between. Germline-derived CDR1 and CDR2 are KGHSH and LQKENI. The CDR3 region is CASSGPGRIFSGANVLTF. The CDR3 DNA is TGTGCCAGCTCAGGGCCGGGACGGATATTCTCTGGGGCCAACGTCCTGACTTTC.

The chain is built from TRBV5-1 and TRBJ2-1, with D possibly being TRBD1 or TRBD2 (5 bases each). CDR3 length: 22 amino acids. V was trimmed by 0 bases and J by 4 bases, leaving 32 bases between them. The germline V gene has CDR1 SGHRS and CDR2 YFSETQ. This chain's CDR3 is CASSLAVGGFGSQFRDYNEQFF. DNA of the CDR3: TGCGCCAGCAGCTTGGCCGTTGGCGGGTTTGGCTCTCAGTTCAGGGATTACAATGAGCAGTTCTTC.

This clonotype was counted at least ten times. The rearrangement links TRBV11-2 to TRBJ1-2; D gene uncertain. V was pared by 8 bases and J by 4 bases, with 26 bases between. CDR1 SGHAT and CDR2 FQNNGV come from the germline V gene. CDR3 length: 17 amino acids. CDR3 in amino acids: CASASSGTGGYGYGYTF. The CDR3 DNA follows: TGTGCCAGCGCCTCGTCGGGTACGGGAGGTTACGGCTATGGCTACACCTTC. Filled out from reference TRBV11-2 and TRBJ1-2, the complete variable domain reads EAGVAQSPRYKIIEKRQSVAFWCNPISGHATLYWYQQILGQGPKLLIQFQNNGVVDDSQLPKDRFSAERLKGVDSTLKIQPAKLEDSAVYLCASASSGTGGYGYGYTFGSGTRLTVV.

This chain uses TRBV12-3 or TRBV12-4 with TRBJ2-2; maybe TRBD2 (5 bases). The CDR3 contains 16 residues. Trimming removed 1 base at V and 0 bases at J, with 9 bases between. The CDR3 nucleotides are TGTGCCAGCAGTTTAGGAGGAGGATCGAACACCGGGGAGCTGTTTTTT. Amino acids: CASSLGGGSNTGELFF.

V and J are TRBV6-5 and TRBJ2-1, with TRBD1 matching 7 bases. V lost 4 bases and J lost 3; bases outside the gene matches: 6. There are 15 residues in the CDR3. The germline CDR1 and CDR2 sequences are MNHEY and SVGAGI. CDR3 sequence (DNA): TGTGCCAGCAGTTCCGACAGGGCTTTCTACAATGAGCAGTTCTTC. This sequence encodes CASSSDRAFYNEQFF.

This clonotype was seen ten or more times. The CDR3 loop is CAISGRGEGSYNEQFF. CDR3 bases: TGTGCCATCAGCGGGAGGGGGGAAGGATCCTACAATGAGCAGTTCTTC. This sequence joins TRBV10-3 and TRBJ2-1; 8 bases agree with TRBD2. The CDR3 is 16 residues long. With V trimmed by 6 bases and J by 1 base, 8 bases remained unmatched. Germline V gene lookup returns CDR1 ENHRY and CDR2 SYGVKD.

V is TRBV24-1 and J is TRBJ2-7; D is unresolved. The germline CDR1 and CDR2 sequences are KGHDR and SFDVKD. The length of the CDR3 is 14 residues. Trimming cost V 7 bases and J 5 bases, with 17 bases left between them. This CDR3 is CATRQEPSPNEQYF. The CDR3 bases are TGTGCCACCAGACAAGAACCATCCCCCAACGAGCAGTACTTC.

This clonotype was found a few times. The genes are TRBV7-9 and TRBJ1-2, with D uncertain. This CDR3 has 16 amino acids. Trimming left V 1 base short and J 4 bases short, with 16 bases between. Looked up from germline, CDR1 is SEHNR and CDR2 is FQNEAQ (reference sequence). Here the CDR3 reads CASSLVGQDPSYGYTF. DNA of the CDR3: TGTGCCAGCAGCTTAGTCGGGCAGGACCCGAGCTATGGCTACACCTTC.

The chain has TRBV11-3 and TRBJ2-1; D gene unclear. CDR3 size: 15 residues. CDR1 and CDR2 from the germline V gene are SGHNT and YENEEA. V was pared by 6 bases and J by 4 bases, with 16 bases between. CDR3 loop: CASSHADGRYNEQFF. The CDR3 nucleotides read TGTGCCAGCAGTCACGCGGACGGACGTTACAATGAGCAGTTCTTC.

The table lists this clonotype with a few counts. The chain has TRBV29-1 and TRBJ2-7; possible D gene TRBD1, 5 bases. The CDR3 covers 13 residues. CDR1 SQVTM and CDR2 ANQGSEA come from the germline V gene. The V end lost 4 bases, the J end lost 4 bases, and 14 bases lay between the germline ends. The CDR3 DNA follows: TGCAGCGTTGGCAGGGTTAATACGTACGAGCAGTACTTC. Translation: CSVGRVNTYEQYF.

This clonotype occurred a few times. This chain joins TRBV11-1 and TRBJ2-1; 14 bases align to TRBD2. The CDR3 length is 17 residues. Germline V gene lookup returns CDR1 SGHAT and CDR2 FQDESV (reference sequence). V shed 8 bases and J 9 bases; nucleotides not matched to a gene: 15. CDR3 sequence (DNA): TGTGCCAGCGCCAGGAAAATGTCGGGACTAGCGGGGGTTGAGCAGTTCTTC. Protein sequence: CASARKMSGLAGVEQFF.

This clonotype was seen a few times. This chain uses TRBV20-1 with TRBJ2-1; tentative D call: TRBD1 (6 bases). Germline-derived CDR1 and CDR2 are DFQATT and SNEGSKA (reference sequence). Trimming cost V 1 base and J 5 bases, with 15 bases left between them. This CDR3 spans 15 amino acids. The CDR3 is CSARGEQGHHNEQFF. The CDR3 nucleotides are TGCAGTGCTAGAGGAGAGCAGGGGCACCACAATGAGCAGTTCTTC.

This clonotype was counted between two and nine times. The V gene is TRBV2, the J gene TRBJ2-6; no clear D. The germline CDR1 and CDR2 sequences are SNHLY and FYNNEI. V was shortened by 1 base and J by 5 bases, with 6 bases between the two germline ends. This CDR3 region has 14 residues. The CDR3 protein is CASSEGLWANVLTF. CDR3 nucleotides: TGTGCCAGCAGTGAAGGCCTCTGGGCCAACGTCCTGACTTTC.

This clonotype was recorded a few times. The J gene is TRBJ2-3, the V gene TRBV6-5; D unclear. The V end lost 0 bases, the J end lost 3 bases, and 7 bases lay between the germline ends. This CDR3 is built from 14 residues. The V gene's germline CDR1 is MNHEY and CDR2 SVGAGI. CDR3 amino acids: CASSYSWRTDTQYF. In DNA, the CDR3 is TGTGCCAGCAGTTACTCGTGGAGAACAGATACGCAGTATTTT.

V gene TRBV12-3 or TRBV12-4 combines with J gene TRBJ1-1; no reliable D call. The V gene lost 6 bases and the J gene lost 1 base, with 12 bases spanning the gap. This CDR3 contains 14 residues. The CDR3 coding sequence is TGTGCCAGCAGCTGGACGGACGGGAACACTGAAGCTTTCTTT. This codes for CASSWTDGNTEAFF.

In this sample, this clonotype turned up once. A read error is possible here, since a much larger clone lies one base away. The chain is built from TRBV4-2 and TRBJ2-4; a possible D gene is TRBD1 (5 bases). The CDR3 sequence is 19 residues long. In germline, CDR1 is LGHNA, CDR2 YNFKEQ. The V end lost 0 bases, the J end lost 0 bases, and 18 bases lay between the germline ends. CDR3 protein: CASSQDRRSRQLAKNIQYF. CDR3 DNA sequence: TGTGCCAGCAGCCAAGATAGGAGATCGAGACAGCTAGCCAAAAACATTCAGTACTTC.

This clonotype was recorded only once. The CDR3 protein is CASSDRVGAGNQPQHF. CDR3 nucleotides: TGTGCCAGTAGTGACAGGGTAGGAGCGGGCAATCAGCCCCAGCATTTT. The V call is TRBV19, the J call TRBJ1-5; 7 nucleotides align to TRBD1. Germline CDR1 is LNHDA and CDR2 is SQIVND (reference sequence). The J segment lost 2 bases and the V segment lost 5 bases, leaving 9 bases of the junction unmatched. The CDR3 covers 16 residues.

This clonotype was picked up a small number of times. The chain has TRBV29-1 and TRBJ2-1; D not resolved. The CDR3 contains 12 residues. V gave up 1 base and J gave up 7 bases, with 8 bases separating them. Germline CDR1 reads SQVTM; CDR2 reads ANQGSEA. This CDR3 reads CSVEGYPNEQFF. The CDR3 DNA reads TGCAGCGTTGAAGGATACCCGAATGAGCAGTTCTTC.

As concerns this clonotype: An end of the junction does not agree with germline; a read error may underlie this. The V and J genes are TRBV12-3 or TRBV12-4 and TRBJ2-7; D may match TRBD1 or TRBD2 (5 bases each). The CDR3 has 14 amino acids. The CDR3 loop reads CAISWDGKVYEQYF. The CDR3 DNA reads as TGTGCCATCAGTTGGGACGGGAAAGTTTACGAGCAGTACTTC.

The CDR3 is CASSPESGTNEQYF. The CDR3 bases are TGTGCCAGCTCACCAGAGTCTGGGACCAACGAGCAGTACTTC. The chain combines TRBV18 with TRBJ2-7; the D call may be TRBD1 or TRBD2 (5 bases each). The V gene lost 2 bases and the J gene lost 5 bases, with 13 bases spanning the gap. The CDR3 extends over 14 amino acids. The V gene's germline CDR1 is KGHSH and CDR2 LQKENI. Full variable domain (rest looked up from reference TRBV18 and TRBJ2-7): NAGVMQNPRHLVRRRGQEARLRCSPMKGHSHVYWYRQLPEEGLKFMVYLQKENIIDESGMPKERFSAEFPKEGPSILRIQQVVRGDSAAYFCASSPESGTNEQYFGPGTRLTVT.

This clonotype was observed at least ten times. The chain joins TRBV12-3 or TRBV12-4 to TRBJ2-5, with D unresolved. V gave up 2 bases and J gave up 4 bases, with 8 bases separating them. CDR3 length: 13 amino acids. CDR3: CASSLMSVETQYF. DNA for the CDR3: TGTGCCAGCAGTTTAATGAGCGTAGAGACCCAGTACTTC.

The sample holds one count of this clonotype. At one end the junction does not follow the germline gene, possibly because of a read error. The rearrangement uses TRBV29-1 and TRBJ2-2, with 7 bases aligning to TRBD2. Germline V gives CDR1 SQVTM, CDR2 ANQGSEA. The CDR3 is made up of 16 amino acids. For the CDR3, the DNA is TGCAGCGTGGAAGGACTAGTCGGCCGTGGCACCGGGGAGCTGTTTTTT. This sequence encodes CSVEGLVGRGTGELFF.

The genes are TRBV11-1 and TRBJ2-2; tentatively, D is TRBD1 (6 bases). This CDR3 has 20 amino acids. Germline-derived CDR1 and CDR2 are SGHAT and FQDESV (reference sequence). Trimming left V 5 bases short and J 0 bases short, with 25 bases between. CDR3 coding DNA: TGTGCCAGCAGCATGACTTACAGGACAGCTAAGTTCGCGAACACCGGGGAGCTGTTTTTT. Its protein is CASSMTYRTAKFANTGELFF.